The rows below give T cell receptor beta chains drawn from one sample of a study of T cells in narcolepsy. Clones were read by immunoSEQ multiplex PCR, and TCRdb kept only the in-frame ones, dropping some. The top ten hold around 2% of the sample, which has fewer than 40,000 clones, around 84% seen once. The sequenced sample was memory (CD45RA-) CD4+ T cells from blood. Source of these receptors: a human donor in good health. Each CDR3 is given with its conserved first and last residue. The D gene is left open where the match is weak. Expanded clones are given a class, and other clones once, few, many or no size at all.

CDR3aa: CASRKPGQGNEQYF
CDR3nt: TGTGCCAGCAGAAAACCGGGACAGGGAAACGAGCAGTACTTC
j_gene: TRBJ2-7
abundance: few
d_gene: TRBD1
v_gene: TRBV27

CDR3aa: CASSVALGADYGYTF
CDR3nt: TGTGCCAGCAGCGTAGCTCTGGGAGCGGACTATGGCTACACCTTC
j_gene: TRBJ1-2
abundance: .
d_gene: .
v_gene: TRBV9

CDR3aa: CASSGGVVNNEQFF
CDR3nt: TGCGCCAGCAGCGGGGGGGTCGTTAACAATGAGCAGTTCTTC
j_gene: TRBJ2-1
abundance: few
d_gene: TRBD2
v_gene: TRBV5-1

CDR3aa: CAWSGGDYGYTF
CDR3nt: TGTGCCTGGAGTGGAGGGGACTATGGCTACACCTTC
j_gene: TRBJ1-2
abundance: .
d_gene: .
v_gene: TRBV30

CDR3aa: CASREDRSSYNEQFF
CDR3nt: TGTGCCAGCAGAGAGGACAGATCTTCCTACAATGAGCAGTTCTTC
j_gene: TRBJ2-1
abundance: .
d_gene: .
v_gene: TRBV27

CDR3aa: CASSLEGPGTGELFF
CDR3nt: TGTGCCAGCAGCTTGGAGGGACCAGGTACCGGGGAGCTGTTTTTT
j_gene: TRBJ2-2
abundance: once
d_gene: .
v_gene: TRBV5-6

CDR3aa: CASSLGGVTDTQYF
CDR3nt: TGTGCCAGCAGCTTAGGCGGGGTCACAGATACGCAGTATTTT
j_gene: TRBJ2-3
abundance: .
d_gene: .
v_gene: TRBV7-9

CDR3aa: CASSGDGTGVNTIYF
CDR3nt: TGTGCCAGCAGTGGGGACGGGACAGGTGTGAACACCATATATTTT
j_gene: TRBJ1-3
abundance: few
d_gene: TRBD1
v_gene: TRBV6-5

CDR3aa: CASTRQNQPQHF
CDR3nt: TGTGCCAGTACCAGACAGAATCAGCCCCAGCATTTT
j_gene: TRBJ1-5
abundance: .
d_gene: .
v_gene: TRBV19

CDR3aa: CASSQSGLAGALSSYNEQFF
CDR3nt: TGCGCCAGCAGCCAATCGGGACTAGCGGGGGCCCTGAGCTCCTACAATGAGCAGTTCTTC
j_gene: TRBJ2-1
abundance: .
d_gene: TRBD2
v_gene: TRBV4-1

CDR3aa: CASSFGLGYTGELFF
CDR3nt: TGTGCCAGCAGCTTTGGTCTCGGTTACACCGGGGAGCTGTTTTTT
j_gene: TRBJ2-2
abundance: .
d_gene: .
v_gene: TRBV11-3

CDR3aa: CASRTSSYGYTF
CDR3nt: TGTGCCAGCAGGACCTCAAGCTATGGCTACACCTTC
j_gene: TRBJ1-2
abundance: .
d_gene: .
v_gene: TRBV6-5

CDR3aa: CASSASLGRETQYF
CDR3nt: TGTGCCAGCAGCGCCTCACTAGGGCGTGAGACCCAGTACTTC
j_gene: TRBJ2-5
abundance: .
d_gene: .
v_gene: TRBV7-2

CDR3aa: CASKMSTSGDTIYF
CDR3nt: TGTGCCAGTAAAATGAGCACCTCTGGAGACACCATATATTTT
j_gene: TRBJ1-3
abundance: .
d_gene: .
v_gene: TRBV2

CDR3aa: CASIPRGRFSGGTEAFF
CDR3nt: TGTGCCAGCATCCCCAGGGGGCGCTTTTCCGGGGGCACTGAAGCTTTCTTT
j_gene: TRBJ1-1
abundance: .
d_gene: TRBD1
v_gene: TRBV2

CDR3aa: CASSVEVNTEAFF
CDR3nt: TGTGCCAGCAGTGTCGAAGTGAACACTGAAGCTTTCTTT
j_gene: TRBJ1-1
abundance: .
d_gene: .
v_gene: TRBV2